The present T cell receptor (beta chain) was sequenced within a study of OX40 agonist ivuxolimab in advanced cancers. The overall study: Dosing consisted of intravenous ivuxolimab at 0.01 to 10 mg/kg every 2 weeks. Recorded diagnoses for dose-escalation patients were hepatocellular carcinoma, melanoma, renal cell or head and neck cancer.

Details on this clone: Its specificity is unknown.

Sequenced by immunoSEQ multiplex PCR; TCRdb stores in-frame clones only, minus some. The table includes under 90,000 clones, approximately 88% detected once. Overall study results and limits: The mean number of expanded clones was higher in CD8+ T cells than in CD4+. Within 6 weeks, CD4+ and CD8+ blood T cells expanded clonally at 0.1 to 3.0 mg/kg.

CDR3 length: 15 amino acids. V lost 3 bases to trimming and J lost 2 bases; unmatched junction nucleotides: 5. Germline assignment: CDR1 SGHTA and CDR2 FQGNSA. The input for sequencing was CD4+ or CD8+ T cells sorted from blood, taken in a trial of the OX40 agonist ivuxolimab. The source of this sequence is an adult with an advanced solid tumor such as melanoma, head and neck, liver or kidney cancer. This chain links TRBV7-2 with TRBJ1-1; 8 nucleotides agree with TRBD1. CDR3 loop: CASSFKGQVNTEAFF. CDR3 in DNA: TGTGCCAGCAGCTTTAAGGGACAGGTTAACACTGAAGCTTTCTTT.